The 7 T cell receptor beta chains below come from one sample, sequenced in a study of cytomegalovirus exposure and HLA in healthy donors. Assay used: immunoSEQ multiplex PCR; TCRdb lists only in-frame clones, some missing. This table holds 250,000 to 400,000 clones, around 90% found once. The sample consisted of PBMCs. The source of these receptors is a man aged 30 to 45 in good health and CMV-seronegative.

V is TRBV11-2 and J is TRBJ2-1; the match to TRBD2 covers 7 bases. J was trimmed by 12 bases and V by 1 base; bases with no gene match: 12. Germline CDR1 reads SGHAT; CDR2 reads FQNNGV. CDR3 length: 15 amino acids. CDR3 residues: CASSLVATSRTGQFF. In nucleotides, the CDR3 is TGTGCCAGCAGCTTAGTAGCGACTAGCCGGACGGGGCAGTTCTTC.

The CDR3 DNA follows: TGTGCCAGTAGTACACAGGGGGCGCACACTGAAGCTTTCTTT. Encoded protein: CASSTQGAHTEAFF. V usage is TRBV19 and J usage is TRBJ1-1; 9 nucleotides line up with TRBD1. CDR3 length: 14 amino acids. V lost 4 bases to trimming and J lost 3 bases; unmatched junction nucleotides: 3. The germline V gene has CDR1 LNHDA and CDR2 SQIVND (reference sequence).

With respect to this clone: In the same sample, other DNA sequences code for this CDR3. The chain carries TRBV9 and TRBJ1-1; perhaps TRBD1 as D (5 bases). Trimming shortened V by 3 bases and J by 1 base, and 7 bases separated the two germline ends. The germline V gene has CDR1 SGDLS and CDR2 YYNGEE. This CDR3 is built from 13 residues. Here the CDR3 DNA reads TGTGCCAGCAGCGCTACAGGGAACACTGAAGCTTTCTTT. It codes for CASSATGNTEAFF.

The rearrangement links TRBV7-2 to TRBJ1-1; 7 bases are a match to TRBD1. The CDR3 is made up of 16 amino acids. V dropped 0 bases and J dropped 9; count of bases not matched to a gene: 13. Germline CDR1 reads SGHTA; CDR2 reads FQGNSA. CDR3 coding DNA: TGTGCCAGCAGCTTAGCCCCGGGACAGACACTGGGACAAGCTTTCTTT. Amino acids: CASSLAPGQTLGQAFF.

This chain connects TRBV18 to TRBJ2-7; the match to TRBD1 covers 9 bases. Germline values: CDR1 KGHSH, CDR2 LQKENI. CDR3 length: 16 amino acids. V dropped 3 bases and J dropped 3; count of bases not matched to a gene: 9. This chain's CDR3 is CASSPSKDRGLYEQYF. CDR3 nucleotide sequence: TGTGCCAGCTCACCTTCGAAGGACAGGGGACTCTACGAGCAGTACTTC.

The chain links TRBV6-1 to TRBJ1-1, with 9 bases fitting TRBD1. V gave up 2 bases and J gave up 6 bases; unmatched junction bases: 7. CDR3 length: 15 residues. CDR1 and CDR2 from the germline V gene are MNHNS and SASEGT. DNA for the CDR3: TGTGCCAGCAGTGAACGTGGGGGACAGGGATCTGAAGCTTTCTTT. This codes for CASSERGGQGSEAFF.

This rearrangement joins TRBV4-1 to TRBJ2-3; the D gene is possibly TRBD2 (6 bases). This CDR3 is built from 14 residues. In germline, CDR1 is MGHRA, CDR2 YSYEKL. Trimming removed 10 bases at V and 1 base at J, with 15 bases between. The CDR3 here is CAIEREFGTDTQYF. Written as DNA, the CDR3 is TGCGCCATCGAACGGGAGTTCGGCACAGATACGCAGTATTTT.